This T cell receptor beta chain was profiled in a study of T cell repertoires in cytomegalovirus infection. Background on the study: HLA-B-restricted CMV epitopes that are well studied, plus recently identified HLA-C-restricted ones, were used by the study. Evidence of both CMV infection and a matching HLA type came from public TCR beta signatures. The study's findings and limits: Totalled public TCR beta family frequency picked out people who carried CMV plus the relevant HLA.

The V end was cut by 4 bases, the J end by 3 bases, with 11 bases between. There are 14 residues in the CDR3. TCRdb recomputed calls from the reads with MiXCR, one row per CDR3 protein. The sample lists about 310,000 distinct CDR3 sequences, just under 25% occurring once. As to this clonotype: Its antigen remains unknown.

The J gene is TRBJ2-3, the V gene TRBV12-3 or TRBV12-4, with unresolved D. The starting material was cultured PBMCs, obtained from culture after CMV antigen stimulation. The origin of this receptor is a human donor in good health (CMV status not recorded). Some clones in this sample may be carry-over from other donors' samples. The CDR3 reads CASSSYTGTDTQYF. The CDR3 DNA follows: TGTGCCAGCAGTTCCTACACTGGTACAGATACGCAGTATTTT.